The sequence of this T cell receptor beta chain was determined in a study of CD8 T cells in Susac syndrome (dated by TCRdb to between 2018 and 2021). Background for the entire study: Repertoire sequencing was used to test whether CD8+ T cell activation and differentiation in Susac syndrome was antigen driven. Study-wide conclusions, independent of this receptor: The TCR sequencing and HLA analysis was acknowledged to have included a relatively small number of individuals.

This clonotype was seen just once. No antigen is known for it. Base qualities are not provided; no much larger clone lies one nucleotide away. One read represents weak support. Peripheral blood CD8+ and CD4+ T cells from healthy donors, Susac syndrome patients and multiple sclerosis patients were profiled by high-throughput TCR beta sequencing. Treatment-naive patients with stable or active relapsing-remitting disease fulfilling revised McDonald criteria were used as multiple sclerosis controls. Bulk CD8+ and CD4+ T cells were purified by magnetic negative isolation, while CD8+ TEMRA cells were enriched using FACS. Blood was collected in EDTA tubes and processed within 24 hours, with PBMCs isolated through density gradient centrifugation. PBMCs intended for TCR sequencing were frozen in liquid nitrogen and were later thawed in a 37 degrees C water bath. A purity of at least 90% was achieved for sorted or isolated CD4+, CD8+ and CD8+ TEMRA cells.

RNA was extracted with the RNeasy kit and roughly 0.45 to 1 ug was reverse transcribed using random hexamers. TCR beta CDR3 regions were amplified with the immunoSEQ multiplex PCR assay covering 54 Vbeta and 13 Jbeta segments. To correct PCR amplification bias, a synthetic template baseline was used for both primer optimization and computational correction. For the original study's pipeline: Reads were annotated to V, D and J genes per IMGT and analyzed with immunoSEQ Analyzer, keeping only productive sequences. Clonality was computed as one minus Shannon entropy normalized by log2 of the number of productive unique sequences. For each patient and control, public and private clones were evaluated within the 100 most prevalent clones. Susac-specific clones were defined as absent from healthy and MS cohorts, around 980 published viral clones and other ImmuneACCESS disease sequences. Using fastp at Q25 and MiXCR, TCRdb reprocessed the public reads and kept productive beta chains. Rows matching on CDR3 protein sequence are summarized as one entry with the most common DNA and genes. The V and J calls, along with clone size, are taken from TCRdb and not from the paper's own processing. For this sample there are roughly 170,000 distinct CDR3 sequences; about 93% appear just once. 0.09% to 0.1% of the sample is taken by the ten largest.

V was cut back by 3 bases and J by 5 bases, leaving a gap of 19 bases between them. CDR1 DFQATT and CDR2 SNEGSKA were looked up in the germline V gene (reference sequence). The CDR3 measures 15 amino acids from cysteine to phenylalanine. Here the CDR3 DNA is all that survives: 45 bases in frame from base 1. This sequence uses TRBV20-1 and TRBJ2-5; the D gene is perhaps TRBD1, on 7 matching bases. The sequenced sample was CD4+ T cells from PBMCs. This TCR came from a human donor with multiple sclerosis. The CDR3 region has the sequence CSASSPRGVRETQYF. The nucleotide sequence reads TGCAGTGCTAGTAGTCCCAGGGGGGTAAGGGAGACCCAGTACTTC.